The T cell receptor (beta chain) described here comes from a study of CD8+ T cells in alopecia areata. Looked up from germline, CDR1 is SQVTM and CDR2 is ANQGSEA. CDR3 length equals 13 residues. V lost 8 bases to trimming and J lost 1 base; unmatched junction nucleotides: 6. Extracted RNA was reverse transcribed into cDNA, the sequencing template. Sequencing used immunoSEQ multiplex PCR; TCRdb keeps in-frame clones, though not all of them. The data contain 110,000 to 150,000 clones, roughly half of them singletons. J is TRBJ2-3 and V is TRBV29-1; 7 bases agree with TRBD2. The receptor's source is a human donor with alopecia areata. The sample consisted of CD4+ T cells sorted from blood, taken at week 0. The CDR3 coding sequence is TGCAGCTTGGGAGGGGAAGGCACAGATACGCAGTATTTT. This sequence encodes CSLGGEGTDTQYF.